These 17 T cell receptor beta chains originate from one sample sequenced in a study of blood T cell repertoires in COVID-19. TCRdb's copy holds only in-frame clones and misses some; the assay was immunoSEQ multiplex PCR. The sample holds under 200,000 clones, about 90% seen once. The sample comprised peripheral blood. These receptors were obtained from a man aged 55 to 70 with active or convalescent COVID-19.

The chain couples TRBV5-1 to TRBJ1-4; 7 positions match TRBD1. From germline, CDR1 is SGHRS and CDR2 YFSETQ. This CDR3 has 14 residues. The V and J ends lost 0 bases and 7 bases, in that order; junction bases with no gene match: 3. DNA of the CDR3: TGCGCCAGCAGCTTGGTGGCAGGGGGTGAAAAACTGTTTTTT. This translates into CASSLVAGGEKLFF.

The genes are TRBV4-1 and TRBJ2-1; D possibly corresponds to TRBD2 (6 bases). This CDR3 region has 17 residues. The germline V gene has CDR1 MGHRA and CDR2 YSYEKL. V dropped 3 bases and J dropped 2 bases, with 17 bases sitting between them. The CDR3 loop is CASSQAYGTPAYNEQFF. CDR3 sequence (DNA): TGCGCCAGCAGCCAGGCCTATGGGACTCCCGCCTACAATGAGCAGTTCTTC.

As regards this clone: The identical CDR3 is also encoded by other nucleotide sequences in the sample. V gene TRBV15 combines with J gene TRBJ1-5, with D hard to call. The CDR3 loop spans 14 amino acids. Trimming left V 0 bases short and J 3 bases short, with 6 bases between. CDR1 is LNHNV, CDR2 YYDKDF, per germline (reference sequence). The chain's CDR3 is CATSRDYNNQPQHF. CDR3 in DNA: TGTGCCACCAGCAGAGATTATAACAATCAGCCCCAGCATTTT.

V is TRBV2 and J is TRBJ1-4; D might be TRBD1 (5 bases). Trimming took 10 bases from V and 7 from J, leaving 19 bases between them. CDR1 is SNHLY and CDR2 is FYNNEI in the germline V gene. CDR3 length equals 14 residues. The CDR3 sequence is CATKPQAVGEKLFF. CDR3 DNA: TGTGCCACCAAACCACAGGCGGTGGGTGAAAAACTGTTTTTT.

The J gene is TRBJ1-5, the V gene TRBV6-2 or TRBV6-3; the D is unclear. This CDR3 region has 16 residues. CDR1 is MNHEY and CDR2 is SVGEGT in the germline V gene. Trimming removed 2 bases at V and 0 bases at J, with 11 bases between. The CDR3 nucleotides read TGTGCCAGCAGTTACCTAGACCTCCCTAGCAATCAGCCCCAGCATTTT. Translation gives CASSYLDLPSNQPQHF.

This clone has a handful of counts. The J gene is TRBJ2-1, the V gene TRBV7-9; 9 positions match TRBD1. The CDR3 runs 12 residues. Germline V gives CDR1 SEHNR, CDR2 FQNEAQ (reference sequence). With V trimmed by 6 bases and J by 8 bases, 2 bases remained unmatched. The CDR3 region is CASRDRGDEQFF. DNA for the CDR3: TGTGCCAGCAGAGACAGGGGGGATGAGCAGTTCTTC.

J is TRBJ1-5 and V is TRBV19; a possible D gene is TRBD1 (5 bases). This CDR3 region has 14 residues. Germline assignment: CDR1 LNHDA and CDR2 SQIVND (reference sequence). CDR3 residues: CAGSTGFSNQPQHF. CDR3 bases: TGTGCAGGTTCAACAGGCTTTAGCAATCAGCCCCAGCATTTT.

This chain connects TRBV9 to TRBJ2-7; 9 nucleotides line up with TRBD2. The CDR3 contains 16 residues. CDR1 SGDLS and CDR2 YYNGEE come from the germline V gene. Trimming took 4 bases from V and 0 from J; bases not matched to a gene: 8. CDR3 sequence reads: CASSPSAGGLSYEQYF. CDR3 coding DNA: TGTGCCAGCAGCCCCTCAGCGGGGGGCCTCTCCTACGAGCAGTACTTC.

This clone was recorded a few times. J is TRBJ1-1 and V is TRBV6-5, with D tentatively TRBD1 (6 bases). V was shortened by 3 bases and J by 0 bases, with 8 bases between the two germline ends. The CDR3 is 14 residues long. Germline V gene data show CDR1 as MNHEY and CDR2 as SVGAGI. The CDR3 reads CASSYGTLNTEAFF. The CDR3 coding sequence is TGTGCCAGCAGTTATGGGACATTGAACACTGAAGCTTTCTTT.

The chain is built from TRBV5-1 and TRBJ1-2; no clear D gene. The germline V and J ends were trimmed by 0 bases and 0 bases, with 6 bases remaining between them. Germline V lookup: CDR1 SGHRS, CDR2 YFSETQ. The length of the CDR3 is 14 residues. CDR3 bases: TGCGCCAGCAGCTTGGCCGAGGCTAACTATGGCTACACCTTC. Encoded protein: CASSLAEANYGYTF.

The chain combines TRBV20-1 with TRBJ1-5, with no clear D. V dropped 3 bases and J dropped 0 bases, with 9 bases sitting between them. The CDR3 sequence is 14 residues long. Germline-derived CDR1 and CDR2 are DFQATT and SNEGSKA (reference sequence). As DNA, the CDR3 is TGCAGTGCTAGTTATATAAATAGCAATCAGCCCCAGCATTTT. Translated: CSASYINSNQPQHF.

This clone was seen once. The chain couples TRBV11-2 to TRBJ2-4; 10 bases fit TRBD2. J gave up 8 bases and V 7 bases, and 11 bases lay outside the gene matches. CDR3 length: 15 residues. Germline CDR1 SGHAT, CDR2 FQNNGV. CDR3 amino acids: CASTESSGGAYIQYF. The CDR3 nucleotides are TGTGCCAGCACCGAGTCCAGCGGGGGGGCGTACATTCAGTACTTC.

This chain links TRBV30 with TRBJ1-2; D remains unclear. With 2 bases removed from V and 1 base from J, the gap between germline ends came to 14 bases. This CDR3 is 15 amino acids long. Germline V gives CDR1 GTSNPN, CDR2 SVGIG (reference sequence). CDR3 protein: CAWSRAYVLNYGYTF. The CDR3 region has the DNA TGTGCCTGGAGTAGAGCTTATGTTCTTAACTATGGCTACACCTTC.

This chain uses TRBV6-5 with TRBJ1-5; D gene unclear. The CDR3 has 14 amino acids. Germline V lookup: CDR1 MNHEY, CDR2 SVGAGI. V was clipped by 4 bases and J by 2 bases, with 9 bases between them. CDR3 bases: TGTGCCAGCAGTTCCGGGAGTGGCAATCAGCCCCAGCATTTT. This gives the protein CASSSGSGNQPQHF.

This chain connects TRBV12-5 to TRBJ2-3; TRBD2 matches at 9 bases. CDR1 is LGHNT, CDR2 FRNRAP, per germline. The CDR3 spans 14 residues. Trimming at V came to 9 bases and at J to 0 bases, leaving 4 bases not matched to a gene. CDR3 region: CASGRGGSTDTQYF. The CDR3 coding sequence is TGTGCTAGCGGGCGGGGGGGTAGCACAGATACGCAGTATTTT.

This clone was recorded only once. The chain is built from TRBV6-5 and TRBJ1-5; 7 bases agree with TRBD1. J was trimmed by 4 bases and V by 7 bases; bases with no gene match: 7. This CDR3 spans 14 amino acids. Germline V gene data show CDR1 as MNHEY and CDR2 as SVGAGI. CDR3 coding DNA: TGTGCCAGCAACCTGGGACAGCAGAATCAGCCCCAGCATTTT. It encodes CASNLGQQNQPQHF.

This chain uses TRBV7-2 with TRBJ1-2; no definite D call. Trimming stripped 0 bases from V and 1 base from J, with 9 bases between. Germline CDR1 is SGHTA and CDR2 is FQGNSA. This CDR3 has 15 residues. The DNA of the CDR3 is TGTGCCAGCAGCTTAGCGCTCGGGATTAACTATGGCTACACCTTC. It yields the protein CASSLALGINYGYTF.